What follows are 5 T cell receptor beta chains derived from one specimen sequenced in a study of T-cell reconstitution after alpha-beta-depleted transplantation in children. Unique molecular identifiers were incorporated during preparation of the TCRbeta library. One entry per CDR3 protein results from TCRdb running MiXCR on the PCR reads. This table has 65,000 to 75,000 distinct CDR3 sequences, roughly 4.5% appearing once. The material sequenced was PBMCs, mostly from graft donor cells, taken 180 days after TCRalphabeta/CD19-depleted stem cell transplant. All receptors derive from a boy in the first two years of life who had a stem cell transplant for acute myeloid leukemia, so the T cells may come from the graft donor.

This clonotype has at least ten counts. This chain connects TRBV7-9 to TRBJ1-6; D is unresolved. The CDR3 has 14 amino acids. Germline CDR1 SEHNR, CDR2 FQNEAQ (reference sequence). The V and J ends lost 6 bases and 5 bases respectively, with 11 bases between them. The CDR3 here is CASSPDGNNSPLHF. The CDR3 nucleotides read TGTGCCAGCAGTCCCGACGGGAATAATTCACCCCTCCACTTT.

The table lists this clonotype with many counts. The rearrangement links TRBV5-6 to TRBJ2-7; D call uncertain. Trimming pared 4 bases from V and 0 bases from J, leaving 8 bases between. This CDR3 spans 13 amino acids. Germline lookup yields CDR1 SGHDT and CDR2 YYEEEE. This chain's CDR3 is CASSQQSSYEQYF. The CDR3 DNA is TGTGCCAGCAGCCAACAGAGCTCCTACGAGCAGTACTTC.

This clonotype was counted ten times or more. The chain recombines TRBV7-2 with TRBJ1-1, with D maybe TRBD1 (6 bases). The CDR3 runs to 12 residues. Trimming took off 5 bases at V and 6 bases at J, with 10 bases between the two ends. Per germline, CDR1 SGHTA and CDR2 FQGNSA. In DNA, the CDR3 is TGTGCCAGCAGCGGATGGACAGCTGAAGCTTTCTTT. It translates to CASSGWTAEAFF. Drawing the rest from reference TRBV7-2 and TRBJ1-1, the complete variable domain is GAGVSQSPSNKVTEKGKDVELRCDPISGHTALYWYRQSLGQGLEFLIYFQGNSAPDKSGLPSDRFSAERTGGSVSTLTIQRTQQEDSAVYLCASSGWTAEAFFGQGTRLTVV.

This clonotype has a count of ten or more. As DNA, the CDR3 is TGCAGTGCTAGAGATTTGACTAGTCCCATTTATGAGCAGTTCTTC. This codes for CSARDLTSPIYEQFF. The genes are TRBV20-1 and TRBJ2-1; the D gene is possibly TRBD2 (6 bases). The CDR3 has 15 residues. Germline V gene lookup returns CDR1 DFQATT and CDR2 SNEGSKA (reference sequence). With 0 bases removed from V and 8 bases from J, the gap between germline ends came to 17 bases.

This clonotype was recorded many times. The J gene is TRBJ2-3, the V gene TRBV6-1; 8 bases agree with TRBD1. The germline CDR1 and CDR2 sequences are MNHNS and SASEGT. With 7 bases clipped from V and 2 bases from J, the junction kept 5 bases outside the gene matches. This CDR3 comprises 14 residues. This CDR3 reads CASKRTGYTDTQYF. The CDR3, as DNA: TGTGCCAGCAAGAGGACAGGGTACACAGATACGCAGTATTTT.